This T cell receptor (beta chain) emerged from a study of blood T cell repertoires in COVID-19. Study-level information: The United States, Italy and Spain supplied acute and convalescent COVID-19 samples. The analysed material was cDNA or gDNA that came from T cells, B-cell-depleted T cells, or PBMCs.

Seattle participants joined during active infection and were tracked over time. Per the original methods: Researchers report that nucleated cell counts were estimated from reference gene primer amplification. Libraries were prepared by immunoSEQ multiplex PCR; TCRdb keeps only in-frame clonotypes and omits some of them. V, J and clone size were drawn from that table, and D and trimming were deduced from the DNA. The sample contains more than 200,000 clones, about 87% of which appear only once. This CDR3 region has 17 residues. Germline lookup yields CDR1 LNHDA and CDR2 SQIVND (reference sequence). The ends were cut back, 0 bases at V and 8 bases at J, with 19 bases in the middle.

This sequence originates from a woman aged 25 to 39 with COVID-19, enrolled during active disease. Sequencing input: peripheral blood. The V call is TRBV19, the J call TRBJ2-2; D is possibly TRBD2 (6 bases). Written as DNA, the CDR3 is TGTGCCAGTAGTATAGATAGCCGTCAGCCCGGGACTGGGGAGCTGTTTTTT. Its translation: CASSIDSRQPGTGELFF.